Each of the 9 T cell receptor beta chains below was sequenced from the same sample in a study of radiotherapy plus CTLA-4 blockade in lung cancer. Libraries were prepared by immunoSEQ multiplex PCR; TCRdb keeps only in-frame clonotypes and omits some of them. The table has 14,000 to 15,000 clones, roughly 72% seen once. The sample consisted of peripheral blood, taken from a patient treated with radiotherapy plus ipilimumab. Receptors originate from a human donor with non-small cell lung cancer whose response to radiotherapy plus ipilimumab could not be evaluated.

Here the CDR3 DNA reads TGTGCCAGTACAGGGGTATCCTATTCATCCGTCTCTGGAAACACCATATATTTT. This gives the protein CASTGVSYSSVSGNTIYF. The V and J genes are TRBV19 and TRBJ1-3; possibly TRBD1 for D (6 bases). Germline V gene lookup returns CDR1 LNHDA and CDR2 SQIVND (reference sequence). The V and J ends lost 7 bases and 0 bases respectively, with 22 bases between them. This CDR3 has 18 residues.

The chain employs TRBV6-1 and TRBJ1-2, with 7 bases aligning to TRBD1. Trimming took 6 bases from V and 6 from J; bases not matched to a gene: 7. Germline CDR1 is MNHNS and CDR2 is SASEGT. This CDR3 has 13 residues. The CDR3 DNA is TGTGCCAGCAGAAGGGACAGTCAAGATGGCTACACCTTC. Amino acids: CASRRDSQDGYTF.

J is TRBJ1-5 and V is TRBV10-2; D might be TRBD1 (6 bases). V was trimmed by 2 bases and J by 7 bases, leaving 9 bases between them. CDR3 length: 13 amino acids. Looked up from germline, CDR1 is WSHSY and CDR2 is SAAADI. In DNA form, the CDR3 reads TGCGCCAGCAGTGAGCCAGGGGAGCAGCCCCAGCATTTT. Its protein product is CASSEPGEQPQHF.

This clone showed up just a few times. This sequence joins TRBV7-8 and TRBJ1-1; D possibly corresponds to TRBD1 (5 bases). The CDR3 has 13 residues. Germline loops: CDR1 SGHVS, CDR2 FQNEAQ. The V end lost 3 bases, the J end lost 9 bases, and 14 bases lay between the germline ends. CDR3 residues: CASSLTEEIKAFF. CDR3 nucleotides: TGTGCCAGCAGCTTGACAGAGGAAATTAAAGCTTTCTTT. The whole variable domain, remainder taken from reference TRBV7-8 and TRBJ1-1, is GAGVSQSPRYKVAKRGQDVALRCDPISGHVSLFWYQQALGQGPEFLTYFQNEAQLDKSGLPSDRFFAERPEGSVSTLKIQRTQQEDSAVYLCASSLTEEIKAFFGQGTRLTVV.

This clone occurred a few times. The chain combines TRBV10-3 with TRBJ1-1, with D hard to call. Trimming pared 6 bases from V and 1 base from J, leaving 12 bases between. Germline CDR1 and CDR2: ENHRY and SYGVKD. The CDR3 covers 14 residues. CDR3 nucleotide sequence: TGTGCCATCAGGACCGGCGGGGAGAACACTGAAGCTTTCTTT. Its protein product is CAIRTGGENTEAFF.

The chain couples TRBV11-3 to TRBJ1-1; 9 nucleotides align to TRBD1. CDR3 size: 17 residues. V gave up 5 bases and J gave up 1 base; unmatched junction bases: 11. The germline gives CDR1 SGHNT, CDR2 YENEEA. This chain's CDR3 is CASSQGQGTTPNTEAFF. In DNA, the CDR3 is TGTGCCAGCAGCCAAGGACAGGGGACAACCCCGAACACTGAAGCTTTCTTT.

J is TRBJ2-7 and V is TRBV30, with 10 bases fitting TRBD1. This CDR3 spans 16 amino acids. V shed 2 bases and J 3 bases; nucleotides not matched to a gene: 10. Looked up from germline, CDR1 is GTSNPN and CDR2 is SVGIG (reference sequence). This chain's CDR3 is CAWSSNGGDRGYEQYF. The CDR3 DNA sequence: TGTGCCTGGAGTTCAAACGGAGGGGACAGGGGCTACGAGCAGTACTTC.

The V and J genes are TRBV5-1 and TRBJ1-1; D perhaps matches TRBD1 (5 bases). The CDR3 extends over 14 amino acids. V was pared by 4 bases and J by 0 bases, with 10 bases between. CDR1 and CDR2 (germline): SGHRS, YFSETQ. As DNA, the CDR3 is TGCGCCAGCAGCCCGGCCAGGGTGAACACTGAAGCTTTCTTT. This sequence encodes CASSPARVNTEAFF.

This clone turned up a few times. The V and J genes are TRBV4-3 and TRBJ1-1; TRBD1 is a possible D gene (5 bases). Germline assignment: CDR1 LGHNA and CDR2 YSLEER. Trimming removed 3 bases at V and 4 bases at J, with 9 bases between. The length of the CDR3 is 13 residues. Here the CDR3 reads CASSQQTVTEAFF. The DNA of the CDR3 is TGCGCCAGCAGCCAGCAGACAGTCACTGAAGCTTTCTTT.